Below are 3 T cell receptor beta chains sequenced from a single sample in a study of liver allograft versus peripheral blood T cells. Background on the study: Comparisons were made between T cell receptor repertoires found in transplanted livers and those circulating in recipients' peripheral blood.

One entry per CDR3 protein, called by TCRdb with MiXCR from the reads. This table has under 750 distinct CDR3 sequences, about two fifths appearing once. These receptor sequences come from a human patient who had a liver transplant. Some T cells may originate from the graft donor.

A few counts support this clonotype. The genes are TRBV6-1 and TRBJ1-5, with no clear D. Per germline, CDR1 MNHNS and CDR2 SASEGT. Trimming took off 7 bases at V and 0 bases at J, with 13 bases between the two ends. This CDR3 is 15 amino acids long. The CDR3 nucleotides are TGTGCCAGCACCCTAGCCGGAAATAGCAATCAGCCCCAGCATTTT. Residues: CASTLAGNSNQPQHF.

Sample share makes this clonotype hyperexpanded. The V and J genes are TRBV19 and TRBJ1-1; D unclear. Trimming took off 6 bases at V and 0 bases at J, with 5 bases between the two ends. The length of the CDR3 is 12 residues. The germline CDR1 and CDR2 sequences are LNHDA and SQIVND (reference sequence). The CDR3 DNA reads TGTGCCAGTAGGGATTTGAACACTGAAGCTTTCTTT. Translation gives CASRDLNTEAFF. The whole variable domain, filled in from reference TRBV19 and TRBJ1-1, reads DGGITQSPKYLFRKEGQNVTLSCEQNLNHDAMYWYRQDPGQGLRLIYYSQIVNDFQKGDIAEGYSVSREKKESFPLTVTSAQKNPTAFYLCASRDLNTEAFFGQGTRLTVV.

The chain uses TRBV6-2 or TRBV6-3 and TRBJ2-7; 10 nucleotides match TRBD2. The tail of the sequence fits TRBJ2-1 better, so the J call may be wrong. The CDR3 totals 15 residues. The V gene's germline CDR1 is MNHEY and CDR2 SVGEGT. This CDR3 is CASSLKRGGYNEQFF. CDR3 nucleotide sequence: TGTGCCAGCAGCTTGAAGCGGGGGGGCTACAATGAGCAGTTCTTC.